These T cell receptor beta chains were read from a single sample in a study of T cell responses to AZD1222 COVID-19 vaccine. Profiling relied on immunoSEQ multiplex PCR, and the TCRdb table lists in-frame clones only, not all of them. Counted here are approximately 100,000 clones, approximately 89% occurring once; the ten biggest clones make up around 4.5%. The source was peripheral blood, collected 28 days after the second AZD1222 dose. The receptors derive from an adult who received the AZD1222 COVID-19 vaccine. The CDR3 runs from the conserved cysteine through the conserved F or W. Fields, in order: D gene, J gene, V gene, clone size, CDR3 protein, CDR3 DNA. D genes are given only for firm matches. Size values are once, few and many counts, or a class for expanded clones, and some rows have none.

D gene: -; J gene: TRBJ2-2; V gene: TRBV12-3/TRBV12-4; clone size: -; CDR3 protein: CASSRINTGELFF; CDR3 DNA: TGTGCCAGCAGCCGCATCAACACCGGGGAGCTGTTTTTT
D gene: -; J gene: TRBJ2-1; V gene: TRBV14; clone size: once; CDR3 protein: CASSQELGAASRRNEQFF; CDR3 DNA: TGTGCCAGCAGCCAAGAACTGGGGGCGGCTAGCAGGAGGAATGAGCAGTTCTTC
D gene: TRBD1; J gene: TRBJ1-2; V gene: TRBV28; clone size: once; CDR3 protein: CASGRATGLYGYTF; CDR3 DNA: TGTGCCAGCGGCCGCGCGACAGGGTTGTATGGCTACACCTTC
D gene: TRBD1; J gene: TRBJ2-2; V gene: TRBV9; clone size: -; CDR3 protein: CASSVVSTGGSTGELFF; CDR3 DNA: TGTGCCAGCAGCGTAGTGAGTACAGGGGGGAGCACCGGGGAGCTGTTTTTT
D gene: -; J gene: TRBJ2-5; V gene: TRBV5-6; clone size: -; CDR3 protein: CASSGETQYF; CDR3 DNA: TGTGCCAGCTCTGGGGAGACCCAGTACTTC
D gene: -; J gene: TRBJ1-1; V gene: TRBV9; clone size: few; CDR3 protein: CASSATGMLGTEAFF; CDR3 DNA: TGTGCCAGCAGCGCGACAGGTATGTTGGGGACTGAAGCTTTCTTT
D gene: -; J gene: TRBJ2-1; V gene: TRBV6-5; clone size: -; CDR3 protein: CASTGTGLHEQFF; CDR3 DNA: TGTGCCAGCACTGGGACGGGTCTCCATGAGCAGTTCTTC
D gene: -; J gene: TRBJ1-2; V gene: TRBV29-1; clone size: -; CDR3 protein: CSVMGDNGYTF; CDR3 DNA: TGCAGCGTTATGGGGGACAATGGCTACACCTTC
D gene: -; J gene: TRBJ2-1; V gene: TRBV4-1; clone size: few; CDR3 protein: CASSQVRLVEYNEQFF; CDR3 DNA: TGCGCCAGCAGCCAAGTTCGACTAGTTGAGTACAATGAGCAGTTCTTC
D gene: -; J gene: TRBJ1-5; V gene: TRBV30; clone size: -; CDR3 protein: CAWSLERGQPQHF; CDR3 DNA: TGTGCCTGGAGCTTAGAGAGGGGTCAGCCCCAGCATTTT
D gene: TRBD1; J gene: TRBJ1-3; V gene: TRBV11-2; clone size: -; CDR3 protein: CASSLPTTGNGNTIYF; CDR3 DNA: TGTGCCAGCAGCTTACCGACGACAGGGAATGGAAACACCATATATTTT
D gene: -; J gene: TRBJ1-1; V gene: TRBV27; clone size: -; CDR3 protein: CASSLLQGNTEAFF; CDR3 DNA: TGTGCCAGCAGTTTATTACAGGGGAACACTGAAGCTTTCTTT
D gene: TRBD1; J gene: TRBJ2-3; V gene: TRBV6-2/TRBV6-3; clone size: -; CDR3 protein: CASSPSRGLRTDTQYF; CDR3 DNA: TGTGCCAGCAGCCCTTCTAGGGGGCTGCGCACAGATACGCAGTATTTT
D gene: TRBD1; J gene: TRBJ1-4; V gene: TRBV7-6; clone size: -; CDR3 protein: CASRFGQGYNEKLFF; CDR3 DNA: TGTGCCAGCAGATTCGGACAGGGGTATAATGAAAAACTGTTTTTT
D gene: TRBD1; J gene: TRBJ1-1; V gene: TRBV30; clone size: -; CDR3 protein: CAWSRVGTGVSAFF; CDR3 DNA: TGTGCCTGGAGTAGGGTTGGGACAGGGGTTAGTGCTTTCTTT
D gene: -; J gene: TRBJ2-6; V gene: TRBV29-1; clone size: -; CDR3 protein: CSVLATGERANVLTF; CDR3 DNA: TGCAGCGTTCTCGCTACTGGGGAGAGGGCCAACGTCCTGACTTTC
D gene: -; J gene: TRBJ1-3; V gene: TRBV10-3; clone size: -; CDR3 protein: CAISESSVVSGNTIYF; CDR3 DNA: TGTGCCATCAGTGAGTCGTCTGTGGTCTCTGGAAACACCATATATTTT
D gene: -; J gene: TRBJ2-5; V gene: TRBV19; clone size: -; CDR3 protein: CASSIQETQYF; CDR3 DNA: TGTGCCAGTAGTATCCAAGAGACCCAGTACTTC
D gene: TRBD1; J gene: TRBJ1-6; V gene: TRBV7-2; clone size: -; CDR3 protein: CASSLLGGDSPLHF; CDR3 DNA: TGTGCCAGCAGCTTGTTAGGGGGCGATTCACCCCTCCACTTT
D gene: -; J gene: TRBJ2-7; V gene: TRBV7-2; clone size: -; CDR3 protein: CASSLGRGSYEQYF; CDR3 DNA: TGTGCCAGCAGCTTAGGTCGGGGCTCCTACGAGCAGTACTTC
D gene: TRBD2; J gene: TRBJ2-1; V gene: TRBV4-2; clone size: -; CDR3 protein: CASSQRTSGEPYNEQFF; CDR3 DNA: TGTGCCAGCAGCCAGCGGACTAGCGGGGAACCCTACAATGAGCAGTTCTTC
D gene: -; J gene: TRBJ1-1; V gene: TRBV11-1; clone size: -; CDR3 protein: CASSIDPNTEAFF; CDR3 DNA: TGTGCCAGCAGCATTGACCCAAACACTGAAGCTTTCTTT
D gene: -; J gene: TRBJ2-7; V gene: TRBV24-1; clone size: few; CDR3 protein: CATSDSYSGSPREQYF; CDR3 DNA: TGTGCCACCAGTGATTCTTATAGCGGATCCCCCCGCGAGCAGTACTTC
D gene: TRBD1; J gene: TRBJ1-4; V gene: TRBV9; clone size: -; CDR3 protein: CASSAPGTGNEKLFF; CDR3 DNA: TGTGCCAGCAGCGCACCCGGGACAGGGAATGAAAAACTGTTTTTT
D gene: -; J gene: TRBJ1-4; V gene: TRBV6-7; clone size: -; CDR3 protein: CASKDSTNEKLFF; CDR3 DNA: TGTGCCAGCAAGGACTCAACTAATGAAAAACTGTTTTTT
D gene: -; J gene: TRBJ1-3; V gene: TRBV10-3; clone size: -; CDR3 protein: CAISESLVGAGNTIYF; CDR3 DNA: TGTGCCATCAGTGAGTCTCTGGTCGGGGCTGGAAACACCATATATTTT
D gene: -; J gene: TRBJ2-3; V gene: TRBV28; clone size: -; CDR3 protein: CASSFGSVSTDTQYF; CDR3 DNA: TGTGCCAGCAGTTTTGGAAGTGTAAGCACAGATACGCAGTATTTT
D gene: -; J gene: TRBJ1-2; V gene: TRBV11-1; clone size: -; CDR3 protein: CASSLQTGTEYGYTF; CDR3 DNA: TGTGCCAGCAGCTTACAAACAGGGACCGAGTATGGCTACACCTTC
D gene: -; J gene: TRBJ1-2; V gene: TRBV30; clone size: -; CDR3 protein: CAWSFTGNYGYTF; CDR3 DNA: TGTGCCTGGAGTTTTACAGGGAACTATGGCTACACCTTC
D gene: TRBD1; J gene: TRBJ1-1; V gene: TRBV2; clone size: -; CDR3 protein: CASSVDRGYVEAFF; CDR3 DNA: TGTGCCAGCAGTGTGGACAGGGGTTATGTTGAAGCTTTCTTT
D gene: -; J gene: TRBJ1-1; V gene: TRBV5-1; clone size: once; CDR3 protein: CASSLTPDRAMNTEAFF; CDR3 DNA: TGCGCCAGCAGCTTGACCCCGGACAGAGCGATGAACACTGAAGCTTTCTTT
D gene: TRBD1; J gene: TRBJ2-5; V gene: TRBV7-9; clone size: once; CDR3 protein: CASRTGANLQETQYF; CDR3 DNA: TGTGCCAGCAGGACAGGGGCCAACCTACAAGAGACCCAGTACTTC
D gene: -; J gene: TRBJ1-1; V gene: TRBV24-1; clone size: -; CDR3 protein: CATSEEGLTEAFF; CDR3 DNA: TGTGCCACCAGTGAAGAGGGACTCACTGAAGCTTTCTTT
D gene: -; J gene: TRBJ2-7; V gene: TRBV7-9; clone size: -; CDR3 protein: CASSPEGFGSAVEQYF; CDR3 DNA: TGTGCCAGCAGCCCCGAGGGGTTCGGCTCGGCGGTCGAGCAGTACTTC
D gene: -; J gene: TRBJ1-2; V gene: TRBV4-1; clone size: -; CDR3 protein: CASSQDPSGANYGYTF; CDR3 DNA: TGCGCCAGCAGCCAAGACCCATCCGGGGCTAACTATGGCTACACCTTC
D gene: -; J gene: TRBJ2-7; V gene: TRBV18; clone size: once; CDR3 protein: CASSPRGDEQYF; CDR3 DNA: TGTGCCAGCTCCCCCCGAGGGGACGAGCAGTACTTC
D gene: -; J gene: TRBJ1-1; V gene: TRBV28; clone size: -; CDR3 protein: CASSPGRSTEAFF; CDR3 DNA: TGTGCCAGCAGTCCGGGACGGTCCACTGAAGCTTTCTTT
D gene: TRBD2; J gene: TRBJ2-2; V gene: TRBV3-1/TRBV3-2; clone size: -; CDR3 protein: CASSHDGTTMREKGGELFF; CDR3 DNA: TGTGCCAGCAGCCATGACGGCACCACGATGCGGGAGAAGGGCGGGGAGCTGTTTTTT
D gene: TRBD2; J gene: TRBJ2-3; V gene: TRBV19; clone size: -; CDR3 protein: CASRPSGGDDTQYF; CDR3 DNA: TGTGCCAGTAGGCCTAGCGGGGGGGACGATACGCAGTATTTT
D gene: -; J gene: TRBJ1-1; V gene: TRBV6-2/TRBV6-3; clone size: -; CDR3 protein: CASSYGRGEAFF; CDR3 DNA: TGTGCCAGCAGTTACGGGCGGGGCGAAGCTTTCTTT
D gene: -; J gene: TRBJ1-6; V gene: TRBV3-1/TRBV3-2; clone size: -; CDR3 protein: CASSQGSYNSPLHF; CDR3 DNA: TGTGCCAGCAGCCAGGGCTCCTATAATTCACCCCTCCACTTT
D gene: TRBD1; J gene: TRBJ2-1; V gene: TRBV27; clone size: -; CDR3 protein: CASRPISNRDRGPEQFF; CDR3 DNA: TGTGCCAGCAGGCCTATTTCCAACCGGGACAGGGGGCCCGAGCAGTTCTTC
D gene: -; J gene: TRBJ1-5; V gene: TRBV4-3; clone size: -; CDR3 protein: CASSQDLRQGNQPQHF; CDR3 DNA: TGCGCCAGCAGCCAAGATCTGCGGCAGGGGAATCAGCCCCAGCATTTT
D gene: -; J gene: TRBJ2-1; V gene: TRBV9; clone size: -; CDR3 protein: CASSVGGLVNNEQFF; CDR3 DNA: TGTGCCAGCAGCGTAGGAGGACTGGTAAACAATGAGCAGTTCTTC
D gene: -; J gene: TRBJ1-5; V gene: TRBV7-8; clone size: -; CDR3 protein: CASSLVERQPQHF; CDR3 DNA: TGTGCCAGCAGCTTAGTGGAGCGTCAGCCCCAGCATTTT
D gene: -; J gene: TRBJ1-5; V gene: TRBV19; clone size: -; CDR3 protein: CASSMVPSIQPQHF; CDR3 DNA: TGTGCCAGTAGTATGGTGCCGTCGATTCAGCCCCAGCATTTT
D gene: TRBD2; J gene: TRBJ2-7; V gene: TRBV2; clone size: -; CDR3 protein: CASRMTSGPYEQYF; CDR3 DNA: TGTGCCAGCAGAATGACTAGCGGCCCCTACGAGCAGTACTTC
D gene: -; J gene: TRBJ2-2; V gene: TRBV7-9; clone size: -; CDR3 protein: CASTRDTATGELFF; CDR3 DNA: TGTGCCAGCACCCGGGACACAGCCACCGGGGAGCTGTTTTTT
D gene: -; J gene: TRBJ2-1; V gene: TRBV27; clone size: -; CDR3 protein: CASSLDYNEQFF; CDR3 DNA: TGTGCCAGCAGTCTAGACTACAATGAGCAGTTCTTC
D gene: TRBD2; J gene: TRBJ2-7; V gene: TRBV28; clone size: -; CDR3 protein: CASSLSLAGAEGEQYF; CDR3 DNA: TGTGCCAGCAGTTTATCACTAGCGGGAGCCGAGGGCGAGCAGTACTTC
D gene: -; J gene: TRBJ1-5; V gene: TRBV19; clone size: -; CDR3 protein: CASSIQAGQPQHF; CDR3 DNA: TGTGCCAGTAGTATCCAGGCGGGTCAGCCCCAGCATTTT
D gene: -; J gene: TRBJ2-1; V gene: TRBV14; clone size: -; CDR3 protein: CASGAGSVYNEQFF; CDR3 DNA: TGTGCCAGCGGGGCCGGGAGTGTCTACAATGAGCAGTTCTTC
D gene: -; J gene: TRBJ1-5; V gene: TRBV9; clone size: -; CDR3 protein: CASSVNSNQPQHF; CDR3 DNA: TGTGCCAGCAGCGTGAATAGCAATCAGCCCCAGCATTTT
D gene: -; J gene: TRBJ1-3; V gene: TRBV10-3; clone size: -; CDR3 protein: CAISDTVKSSGNTIYF; CDR3 DNA: TGTGCCATCAGTGATACGGTCAAGAGCTCTGGAAACACCATATATTTT
D gene: -; J gene: TRBJ2-5; V gene: TRBV18; clone size: -; CDR3 protein: CASSPQQGETQYF; CDR3 DNA: TGTGCCAGCTCACCACAACAGGGTGAGACCCAGTACTTC
D gene: TRBD1; J gene: TRBJ1-1; V gene: TRBV7-2; clone size: -; CDR3 protein: CASSLNRGGTEAFF; CDR3 DNA: TGTGCCAGCAGCTTGAACAGGGGCGGCACTGAAGCTTTCTTT